The present T cell receptor (beta chain) was sequenced within a study of T cell changes during pregnancy in multiple sclerosis. Data came from immunoSEQ multiplex PCR; TCRdb stores just in-frame clones and leaves some out. The data contain roughly 48,000 clones, 95% of them singletons. The germline gives CDR1 SGDLS, CDR2 YYNGEE. The CDR3 spans 15 residues. V trimming: 3 bases; J trimming: 4 bases; junction bases outside the gene matches: 7. The rearrangement links TRBV9 to TRBJ2-1, with 7 bases fitting TRBD1. This clonotype was sampled from a female donor with multiple sclerosis, enrolled in a pregnancy study. The sequences come from CD8+ T cells from peripheral blood mononuclear cells, collected in the first trimester of pregnancy. CDR3 sequence (DNA): TGTGCCAGCAGCGACCGACAGGGTATATACAATGAGCAGTTCTTC. This gives the protein CASSDRQGIYNEQFF.